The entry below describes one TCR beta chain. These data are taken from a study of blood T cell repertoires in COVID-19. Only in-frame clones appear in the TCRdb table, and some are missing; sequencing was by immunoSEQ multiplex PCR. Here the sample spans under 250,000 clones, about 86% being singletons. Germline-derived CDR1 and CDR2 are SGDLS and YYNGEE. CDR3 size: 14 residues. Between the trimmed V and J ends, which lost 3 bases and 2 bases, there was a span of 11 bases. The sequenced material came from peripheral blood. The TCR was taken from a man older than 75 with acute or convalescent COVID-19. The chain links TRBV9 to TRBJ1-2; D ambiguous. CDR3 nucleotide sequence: TGTGCCAGCAGCGGCGCGGCGGGGAACTATGGCTACACCTTC. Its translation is CASSGAAGNYGYTF.